This TCR beta chain came from a study of OX40 agonist ivuxolimab in advanced cancers. V was pared by 4 bases and J by 6 bases, with 1 base of the junction left unmatched. Germline loops: CDR1 MGHDK, CDR2 SYGVNS. CDR3 length equals 12 residues. Clones were read by immunoSEQ multiplex PCR, and TCRdb kept only the in-frame ones, dropping some. This sample has over 60,000 clones, with roughly nine tenths found just once. This rearrangement joins TRBV25-1 to TRBJ2-7, with 9 positions matching TRBD1. This material consisted of CD4+ or CD8+ T cells sorted from blood, taken in a trial of the OX40 agonist ivuxolimab. This TCR was sampled from an adult with an advanced solid tumor such as melanoma, head and neck, liver or kidney cancer. CDR3 coding DNA: TGTGCCAGCAGTGGGGGACAGGGCGAGCAGTACTTC. It yields the protein CASSGGQGEQYF.